The following is a T cell receptor (beta chain) sequence with its context. This entry comes from a study of T cell responses to AZD1222 COVID-19 vaccine. The protocol was immunoSEQ multiplex PCR, while the TCRdb copy is restricted to in-frame clones and leaves out a portion. The sample shows 90,000 to 100,000 clones, nearly 90% of them seen only once. Germline V gene data show CDR1 as SGDLS and CDR2 as YYNGEE. V lost 1 base and J lost 6, with 15 bases in between. This CDR3 region has 15 residues. V and J are TRBV9 and TRBJ2-3; possible D gene TRBD1, 5 bases. Material: peripheral blood, obtained on day 0 of AZD1222 vaccination. The sequence was obtained from an adult in good health. CDR3 nucleotides: TGTGCCAGCAGCGTAATGGGGCTAGATCGTGATACGCAGTATTTT. This codes for CASSVMGLDRDTQYF.